The entry below describes one TCR beta chain. What it binds is not known. TCRbeta library preparation incorporated unique molecular identifiers. TCRdb used MiXCR to reprocess the PCR reads, holding one entry per CDR3 protein. This table has 500,000 to 650,000 distinct CDR3 sequences, over 10% appearing once. This record comes from a study of T-cell reconstitution after alpha-beta-depleted transplantation in children. The CDR3 consists of 20 residues. The ends lost 2 bases at V and 7 bases at J; junction bases unmatched: 25. Germline assignment: CDR1 SGHAT and CDR2 FQDESV (reference sequence). Study-level points and caveats: Where some patients showed high TCRbeta diversity at day 60, it came from recipient T cells and thymic progenitors that had survived.

Here the sequenced sample was PBMCs, mostly from graft donor cells, taken 360 days after TCRalphabeta/CD19-depleted stem cell transplant. The chain links TRBV11-1 to TRBJ2-7, with TRBD2 matching over 8 bases. This TCR was recovered from a male patient younger than 18 who had a stem cell transplant for acute myeloid leukemia, so the T cells may come from the graft donor. CDR3: CASSLTPRWGSGKPTGEQYF. The CDR3 coding sequence is TGTGCCAGCAGCTTAACCCCCCGATGGGGTAGCGGGAAGCCTACTGGTGAGCAGTACTTC.